This TCR beta chain was profiled in a study of technical replicates of blood from a few donors. The V and J ends lost 11 bases and 2 bases, in that order; junction bases with no gene match: 18. The germline V gene has CDR1 LGHNA and CDR2 YNFKEQ. This CDR3 comprises 16 residues. TCRdb's table, derived via immunoSEQ multiplex PCR, lists solely in-frame clones and lacks some. The sample consists of more than 65,000 clones, about nine tenths of them appearing once. The sample consisted of T cells isolated from PBMCs. V usage is TRBV4-2 and J usage is TRBJ2-7; 7 nucleotides agree with TRBD2. The sequence was obtained from a human donor in good health. CDR3 nucleotide sequence: TGTGCCTGCCCTTTGCTAGCGGAGTTGAGGACCTACGAGCAGTACTTC. Translating it yields CACPLLAELRTYEQYF.